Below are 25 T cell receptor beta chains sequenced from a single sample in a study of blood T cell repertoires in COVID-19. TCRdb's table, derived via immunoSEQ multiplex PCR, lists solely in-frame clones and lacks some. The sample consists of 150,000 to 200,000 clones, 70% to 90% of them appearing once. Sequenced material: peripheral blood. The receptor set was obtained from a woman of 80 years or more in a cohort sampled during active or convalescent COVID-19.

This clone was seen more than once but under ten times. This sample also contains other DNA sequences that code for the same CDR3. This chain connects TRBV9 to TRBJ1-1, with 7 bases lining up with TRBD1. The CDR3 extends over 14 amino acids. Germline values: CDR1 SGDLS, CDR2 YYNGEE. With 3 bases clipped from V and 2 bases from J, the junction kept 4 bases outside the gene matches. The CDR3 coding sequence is TGTGCCAGCAGCGGCGGGACAGCCAACACTGAAGCTTTCTTT. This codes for CASSGGTANTEAFF.

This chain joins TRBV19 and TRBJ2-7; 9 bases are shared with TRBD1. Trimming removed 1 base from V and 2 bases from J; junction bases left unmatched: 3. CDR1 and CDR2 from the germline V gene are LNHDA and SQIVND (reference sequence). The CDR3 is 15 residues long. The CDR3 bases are TGTGCCAGTAGTATAGGCGGACAGGGGCCCTACGAGCAGTACTTC. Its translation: CASSIGGQGPYEQYF.

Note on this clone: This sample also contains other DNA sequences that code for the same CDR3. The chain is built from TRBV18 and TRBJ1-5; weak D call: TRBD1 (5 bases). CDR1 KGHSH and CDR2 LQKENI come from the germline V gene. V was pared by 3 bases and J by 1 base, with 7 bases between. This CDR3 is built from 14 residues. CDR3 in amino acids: CASSPQGSNQPQHF. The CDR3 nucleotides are TGTGCCAGCTCACCTCAGGGAAGCAATCAGCCCCAGCATTTT. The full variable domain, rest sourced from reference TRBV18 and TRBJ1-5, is NAGVMQNPRHLVRRRGQEARLRCSPMKGHSHVYWYRQLPEEGLKFMVYLQKENIIDESGMPKERFSAEFPKEGPSILRIQQVVRGDSAAYFCASSPQGSNQPQHFGDGTRLSIL.

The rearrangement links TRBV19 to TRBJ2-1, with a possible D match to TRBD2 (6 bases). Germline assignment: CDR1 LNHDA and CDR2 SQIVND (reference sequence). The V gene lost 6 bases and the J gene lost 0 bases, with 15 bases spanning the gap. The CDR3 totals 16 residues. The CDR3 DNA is TGTGCCAGTAGCCATAACCAGGGAGGCTCCTACAATGAGCAGTTCTTC. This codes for CASSHNQGGSYNEQFF.

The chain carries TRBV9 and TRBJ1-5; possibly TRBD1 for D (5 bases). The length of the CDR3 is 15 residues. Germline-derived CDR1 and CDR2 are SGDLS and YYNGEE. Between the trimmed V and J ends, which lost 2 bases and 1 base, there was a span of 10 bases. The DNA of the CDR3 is TGTGCCAGCAGCGTGGGAGGGGAGAGCAATCAGCCCCAGCATTTT. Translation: CASSVGGESNQPQHF. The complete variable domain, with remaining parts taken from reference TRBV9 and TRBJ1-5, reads DSGVTQTPKHLITATGQRVTLRCSPRSGDLSVYWYQQSLDQGLQFLIQYYNGEERAKGNILERFSAQQFPDLHSELNLSSLELGDSALYFCASSVGGESNQPQHFGDGTRLSIL.

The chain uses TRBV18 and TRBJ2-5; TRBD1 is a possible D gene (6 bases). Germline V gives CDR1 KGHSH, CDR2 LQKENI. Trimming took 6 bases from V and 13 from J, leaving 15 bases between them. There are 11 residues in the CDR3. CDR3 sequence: CASSKGTLRYF. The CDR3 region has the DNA TGTGCCAGCTCGAAAGGGACACTACGGTACTTC. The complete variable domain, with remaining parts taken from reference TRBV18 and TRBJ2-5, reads NAGVMQNPRHLVRRRGQEARLRCSPMKGHSHVYWYRQLPEEGLKFMVYLQKENIIDESGMPKERFSAEFPKEGPSILRIQQVVRGDSAAYFCASSKGTLRYFGPGTRLLVL.

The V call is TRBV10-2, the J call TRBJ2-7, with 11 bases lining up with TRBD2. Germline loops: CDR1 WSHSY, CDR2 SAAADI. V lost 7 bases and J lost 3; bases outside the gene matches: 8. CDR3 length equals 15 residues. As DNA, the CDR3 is TGCGCCAGCATTGAAGGGACTAGCGGTGGCTACGAGCAGTACTTC. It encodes CASIEGTSGGYEQYF.

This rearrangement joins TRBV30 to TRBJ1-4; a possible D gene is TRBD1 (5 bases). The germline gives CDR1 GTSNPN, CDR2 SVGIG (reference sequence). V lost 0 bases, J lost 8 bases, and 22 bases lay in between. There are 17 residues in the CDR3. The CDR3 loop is CAWSVTASRAVPEKLFF. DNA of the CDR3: TGTGCCTGGAGTGTAACGGCCTCCAGGGCGGTTCCAGAAAAACTGTTTTTT.

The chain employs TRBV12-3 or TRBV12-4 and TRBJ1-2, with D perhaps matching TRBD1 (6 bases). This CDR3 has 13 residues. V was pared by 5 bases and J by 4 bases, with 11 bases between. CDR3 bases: TGTGCCAGCAGTCGGACAGCACGCTATGGCTACACCTTC. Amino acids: CASSRTARYGYTF.

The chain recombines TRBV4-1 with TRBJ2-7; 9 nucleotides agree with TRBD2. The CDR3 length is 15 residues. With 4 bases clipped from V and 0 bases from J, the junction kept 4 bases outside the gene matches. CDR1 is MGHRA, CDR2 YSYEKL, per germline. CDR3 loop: CASSLQTSGSYEQYV. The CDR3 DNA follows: TGCGCCAGCAGCCTTCAGACTAGCGGCTCCTACGAGCAGTACGTC.

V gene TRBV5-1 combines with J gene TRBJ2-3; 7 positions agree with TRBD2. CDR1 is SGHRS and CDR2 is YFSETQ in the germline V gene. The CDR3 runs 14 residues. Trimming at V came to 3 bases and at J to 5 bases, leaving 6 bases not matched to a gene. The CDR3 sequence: CASSSTSEGDTQYF. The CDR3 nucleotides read TGCGCCAGCAGCTCTACTAGCGAGGGAGATACGCAGTATTTT.

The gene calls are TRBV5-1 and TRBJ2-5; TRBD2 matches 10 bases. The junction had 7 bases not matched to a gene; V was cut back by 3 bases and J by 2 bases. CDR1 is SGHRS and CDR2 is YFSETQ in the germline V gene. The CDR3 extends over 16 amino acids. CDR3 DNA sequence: TGCGCCAGCAGCTCCCCCTCAGCGGGAGGGCAAGAGACCCAGTACTTC. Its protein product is CASSSPSAGGQETQYF.

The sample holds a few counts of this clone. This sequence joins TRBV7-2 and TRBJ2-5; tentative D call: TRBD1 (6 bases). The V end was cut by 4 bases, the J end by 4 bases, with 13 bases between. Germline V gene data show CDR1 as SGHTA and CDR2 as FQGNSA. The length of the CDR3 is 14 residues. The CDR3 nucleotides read TGTGCCAGCAGCTCCCCCGACAGGCCAGAGACCCAGTACTTC. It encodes CASSSPDRPETQYF.

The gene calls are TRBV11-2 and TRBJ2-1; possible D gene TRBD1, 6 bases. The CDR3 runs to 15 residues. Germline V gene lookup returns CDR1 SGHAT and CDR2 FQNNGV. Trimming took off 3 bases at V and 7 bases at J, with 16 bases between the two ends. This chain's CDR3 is CASSLIRGNRNEQFF. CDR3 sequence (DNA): TGTGCCAGCAGCTTGATCAGGGGCAATAGGAATGAGCAGTTCTTC.

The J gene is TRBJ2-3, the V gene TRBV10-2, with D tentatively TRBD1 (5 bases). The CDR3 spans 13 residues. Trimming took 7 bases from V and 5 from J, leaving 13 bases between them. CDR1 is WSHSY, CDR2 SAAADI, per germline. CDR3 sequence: CASKTERRDTQYF. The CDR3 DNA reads TGCGCCAGCAAGACAGAACGCAGAGATACGCAGTATTTT.

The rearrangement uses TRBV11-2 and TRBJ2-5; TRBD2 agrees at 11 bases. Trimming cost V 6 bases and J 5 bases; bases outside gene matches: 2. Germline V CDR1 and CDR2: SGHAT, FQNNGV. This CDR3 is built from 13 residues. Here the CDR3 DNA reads TGTGCCAGCAGGACTAGCGGGGCCGAGACCCAGTACTTC. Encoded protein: CASRTSGAETQYF.

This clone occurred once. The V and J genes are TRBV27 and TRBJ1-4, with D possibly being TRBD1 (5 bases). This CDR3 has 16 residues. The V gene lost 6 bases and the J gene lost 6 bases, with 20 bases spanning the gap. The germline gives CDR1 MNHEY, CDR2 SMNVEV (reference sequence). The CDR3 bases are TGTGCCAGCAGACCCCAACCGGGACGGGGGGATGAAAAACTGTTTTTT. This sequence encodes CASRPQPGRGDEKLFF.

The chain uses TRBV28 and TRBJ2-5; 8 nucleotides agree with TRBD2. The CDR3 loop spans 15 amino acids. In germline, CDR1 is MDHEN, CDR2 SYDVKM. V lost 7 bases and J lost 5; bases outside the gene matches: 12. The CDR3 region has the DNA TGTGCCAGCACCTCCCCCCGGGGGGGCTTTGAGACCCAGTACTTC. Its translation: CASTSPRGGFETQYF. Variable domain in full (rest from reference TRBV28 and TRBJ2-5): DVKVTQSSRYLVKRTGEKVFLECVQDMDHENMFWYRQDPGLGLRLIYFSYDVKMKEKGDIPEGYSVSREKKERFSLILESASTNQTSMYLCASTSPRGGFETQYFGPGTRLLVL.

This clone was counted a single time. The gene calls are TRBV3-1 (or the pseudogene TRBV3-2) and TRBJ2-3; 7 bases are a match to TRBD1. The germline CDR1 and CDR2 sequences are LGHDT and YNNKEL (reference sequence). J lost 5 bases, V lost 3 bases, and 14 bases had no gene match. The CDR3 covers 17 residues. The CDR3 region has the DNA TGTGCCAGCAGCCAGGGTCTTGTAGGGGGCGTTGAAGATACGCAGTATTTT. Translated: CASSQGLVGGVEDTQYF.

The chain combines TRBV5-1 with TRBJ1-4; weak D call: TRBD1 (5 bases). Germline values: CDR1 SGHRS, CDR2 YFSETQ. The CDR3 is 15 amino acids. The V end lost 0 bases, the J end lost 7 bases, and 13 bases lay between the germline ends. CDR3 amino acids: CASSLEGRVFEKLFF. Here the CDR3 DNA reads TGCGCCAGCAGCTTGGAGGGCAGGGTCTTTGAAAAACTGTTTTTT.

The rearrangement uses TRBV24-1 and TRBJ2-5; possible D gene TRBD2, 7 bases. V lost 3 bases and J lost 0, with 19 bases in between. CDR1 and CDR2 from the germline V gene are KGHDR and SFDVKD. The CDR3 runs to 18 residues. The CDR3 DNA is TGTGCCACCAGTGATCCCGGAGGGGGAGCGGGGAACCAAGAGACCCAGTACTTC. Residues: CATSDPGGGAGNQETQYF.

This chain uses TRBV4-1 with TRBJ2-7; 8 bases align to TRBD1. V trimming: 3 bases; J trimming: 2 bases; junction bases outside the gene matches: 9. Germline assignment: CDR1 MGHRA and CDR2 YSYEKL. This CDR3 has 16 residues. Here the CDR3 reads CASSHPRGQVPYEQYF. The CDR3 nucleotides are TGCGCCAGCAGCCACCCCAGGGGACAGGTACCCTACGAGCAGTACTTC.

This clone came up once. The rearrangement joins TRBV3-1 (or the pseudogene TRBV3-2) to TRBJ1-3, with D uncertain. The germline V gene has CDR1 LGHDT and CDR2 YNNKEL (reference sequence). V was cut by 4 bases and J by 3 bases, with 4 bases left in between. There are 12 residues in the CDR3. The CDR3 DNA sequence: TGTGCCAGCAGCCTAGTTGGAAACACCATATATTTT. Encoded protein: CASSLVGNTIYF.

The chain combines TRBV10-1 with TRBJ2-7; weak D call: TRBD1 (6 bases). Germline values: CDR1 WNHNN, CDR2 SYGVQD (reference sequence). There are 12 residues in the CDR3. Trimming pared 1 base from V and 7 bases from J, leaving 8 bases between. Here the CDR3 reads CASSEWGQEQYF. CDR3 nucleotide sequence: TGCGCCAGCAGTGAGTGGGGGCAAGAGCAGTACTTC.

The CDR3: CASSLAGSRIGQPQHF. The CDR3 nucleotides are TGTGCCAGCAGCTTAGCTGGAAGCAGGATTGGACAGCCCCAGCATTTT. V is TRBV7-2 and J is TRBJ1-5; D not certain. The CDR3 runs 16 residues. Trimming stripped 0 bases from V and 7 bases from J, with 16 bases between. CDR1 is SGHTA, CDR2 FQGNSA, per germline.